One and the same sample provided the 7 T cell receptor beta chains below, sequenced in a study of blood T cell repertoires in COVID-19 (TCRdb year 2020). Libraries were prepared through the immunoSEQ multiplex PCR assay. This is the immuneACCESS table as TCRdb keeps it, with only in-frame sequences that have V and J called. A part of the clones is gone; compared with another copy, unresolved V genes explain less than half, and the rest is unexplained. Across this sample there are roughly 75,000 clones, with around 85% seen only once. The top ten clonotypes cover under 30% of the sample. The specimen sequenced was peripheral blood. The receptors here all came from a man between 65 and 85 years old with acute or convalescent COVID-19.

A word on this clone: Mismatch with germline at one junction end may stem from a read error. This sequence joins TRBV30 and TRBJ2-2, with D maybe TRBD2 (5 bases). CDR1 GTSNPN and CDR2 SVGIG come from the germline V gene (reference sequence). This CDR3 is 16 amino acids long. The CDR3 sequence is CAGRMDVPRATGELFF. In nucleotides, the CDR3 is TGTGCCGGGAGAATGGACGTCCCGAGGGCCACCGGGGAGCTGTTTTTT.

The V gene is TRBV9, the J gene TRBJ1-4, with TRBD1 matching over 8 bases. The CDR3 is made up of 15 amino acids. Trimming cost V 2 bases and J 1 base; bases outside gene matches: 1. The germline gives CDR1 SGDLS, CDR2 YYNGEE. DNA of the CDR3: TGTGCCAGCAGCGTCGGACAGGGAACTAATGAAAAACTGTTTTTT. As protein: CASSVGQGTNEKLFF.

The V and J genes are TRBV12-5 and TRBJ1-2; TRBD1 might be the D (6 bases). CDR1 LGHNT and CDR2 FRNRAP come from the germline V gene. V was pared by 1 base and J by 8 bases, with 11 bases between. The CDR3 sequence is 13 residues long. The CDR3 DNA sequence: TGTGCTAGTGGTTTGGAGGGGACAAGGGGCTACACCTTC. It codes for CASGLEGTRGYTF. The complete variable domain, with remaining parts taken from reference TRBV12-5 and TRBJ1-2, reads DARVTQTPRHKVTEMGQEVTMRCQPILGHNTVFWYRQTMMQGLELLAYFRNRAPLDDSGMPKDRFSAEMPDATLATLKIQPSEPRDSAVYFCASGLEGTRGYTFGSGTRLTVV.

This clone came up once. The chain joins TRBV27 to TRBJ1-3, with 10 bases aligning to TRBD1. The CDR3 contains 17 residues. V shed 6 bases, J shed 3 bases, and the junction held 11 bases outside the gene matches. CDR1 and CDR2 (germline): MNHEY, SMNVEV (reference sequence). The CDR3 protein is CASRSLRQGASGNTIYF. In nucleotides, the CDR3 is TGTGCCAGCAGATCTTTACGACAGGGGGCGAGTGGAAACACCATATATTTT.

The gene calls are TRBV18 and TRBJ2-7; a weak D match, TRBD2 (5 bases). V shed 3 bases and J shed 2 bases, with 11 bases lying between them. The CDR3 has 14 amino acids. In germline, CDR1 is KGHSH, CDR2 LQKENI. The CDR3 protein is CASSPFRETYEQYF. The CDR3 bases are TGTGCCAGCTCACCTTTCCGGGAAACCTACGAGCAGTACTTC.

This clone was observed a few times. CDR3 sequence: CAISESPGVLYGYTF. CDR3 bases: TGTGCCATCAGTGAGTCGCCAGGGGTGCTGTATGGCTACACCTTC. The chain employs TRBV10-3 and TRBJ1-2; D perhaps matches TRBD1 (6 bases). Trimming removed 0 bases from V and 5 bases from J, with 13 bases in between. Germline assignment: CDR1 ENHRY and CDR2 SYGVKD. CDR3 length: 15 amino acids.

The CDR3 spells CSVSPAGSSGNTIYF. In DNA form, the CDR3 reads TGCAGCGTTTCACCGGCCGGGAGCTCTGGAAACACCATATATTTT. V and J are TRBV29-1 and TRBJ1-3; D is undetermined. CDR1 and CDR2 (germline): SQVTM, ANQGSEA. The CDR3 is 15 residues long. Trimming took 5 bases from V and 0 from J, leaving 14 bases between them.